This TCR beta chain is drawn from a study of blood T cell repertoires in COVID-19. Only in-frame clones appear in the TCRdb table, and some are missing; sequencing was by immunoSEQ multiplex PCR. The profile shows fewer than 250,000 clones, around 85% of them singletons. The length of the CDR3 is 14 residues. Trimming pared 8 bases from V and 5 bases from J, leaving 15 bases between. The germline CDR1 and CDR2 sequences are LNHDA and SQIVND (reference sequence). The rearrangement joins TRBV19 to TRBJ2-2; TRBD2 might be the D (5 bases). The receptor was isolated from a woman in her forties or fifties with acute or convalescent COVID-19. Sequenced input: peripheral blood. This CDR3 reads CASEIAAGTGELFF. The CDR3 DNA follows: TGTGCCAGTGAAATAGCCGCGGGTACCGGGGAGCTGTTTTTT.